Presented here are 4 T cell receptor beta chains from one specimen sequenced in a study of cytomegalovirus exposure and HLA in healthy donors. Primers for the PCR totalled 60 Vbeta and 13 Jbeta. Sequencing was performed with immunoSEQ multiplex PCR; in TCRdb, only in-frame clones are kept and a portion is missing. The sample has hundreds of thousands of clones; approximately 83% are singletons. The sample comprised PBMCs. These receptors were collected from a boy aged 2-9 years in good health and CMV-seronegative.

The J gene is TRBJ2-3, the V gene TRBV21-1; no check of the table's D call, TRBD1, against the DNA was made. TRBV21-1 is designated a pseudogene. The CDR3 is made up of 17 amino acids. CDR3 DNA: TGTGCCAGCAGCAAGGTGGGGCCGCTTACTAGCACAGATACGCAGTATTTT. It translates to CASSKVGPLTSTDTQYF.

The rearrangement uses TRBV6-1 and TRBJ1-3, with unresolved D. CDR1 is MNHNS, CDR2 SASEGT, per germline. The CDR3 covers 12 residues. Deletions cut 8 bases from V and 0 bases from J, with 5 bases between. CDR3 DNA: TGTGCCAGCCGGAGCTCTGGAAACACCATATATTTT. It yields the protein CASRSSGNTIYF.

This rearrangement joins TRBV30 to TRBJ1-2, with D possibly being TRBD1 (5 bases). V gave up 0 bases and J gave up 7 bases, with 15 bases separating them. The CDR3 has 14 residues. Germline V gene lookup returns CDR1 GTSNPN and CDR2 SVGIG (reference sequence). The CDR3 bases are TGTGCCTGGAGTGTACCGGACACCTACTGTGGCTACACCTTC. Protein product: CAWSVPDTYCGYTF. Combining the CDR3 with reference TRBV30 and TRBJ1-2 gives the whole variable domain SQTIHQWPATLVQPVGSPLSLECTVEGTSNPNLYWYRQAAGRGLQLLFYSVGIGQISSEVPQNLSASRPQDRQFILSSKKLLLSDSGFYLCAWSVPDTYCGYTFGSGTRLTVV.

The chain carries TRBV7-2 and TRBJ2-2; the match to TRBD2 covers 10 bases. CDR1 and CDR2 from the germline V gene are SGHTA and FQGNSA. V lost 5 bases and J lost 6; bases outside the gene matches: 6. The CDR3 length is 15 residues. The CDR3 DNA follows: TGTGCCAGCAGCCAGTCCGGGACTAGCGCCGGGGAGCTGTTTTTT. It codes for CASSQSGTSAGELFF. Full variable domain (missing parts from reference TRBV7-2 and TRBJ2-2): GAGVSQSPSNKVTEKGKDVELRCDPISGHTALYWYRQSLGQGLEFLIYFQGNSAPDKSGLPSDRFSAERTGGSVSTLTIQRTQQEDSAVYLCASSQSGTSAGELFFGEGSRLTVL.